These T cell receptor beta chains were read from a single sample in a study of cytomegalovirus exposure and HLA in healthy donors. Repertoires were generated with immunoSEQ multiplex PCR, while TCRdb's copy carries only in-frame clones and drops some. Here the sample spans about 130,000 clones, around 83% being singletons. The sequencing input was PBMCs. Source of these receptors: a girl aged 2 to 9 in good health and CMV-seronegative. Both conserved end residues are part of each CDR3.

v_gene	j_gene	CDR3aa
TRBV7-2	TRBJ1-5	CASSPKADYSNQPQHF
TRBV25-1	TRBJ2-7	CASSLNYEQYF
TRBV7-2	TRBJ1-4	CASSFAGTGGEKLFF
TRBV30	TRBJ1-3	CAYTDNSGNTIYF
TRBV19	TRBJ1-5	CASSMLLGPNQPQHF
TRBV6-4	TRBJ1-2	CASNDSPDRSFYGYTF
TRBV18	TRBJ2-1	CASSPSVGGLVNEQFF
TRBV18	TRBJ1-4	CASSPGGLANEKLFF
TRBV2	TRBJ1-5	CASSEGGSLGRPQHF
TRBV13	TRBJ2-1	CASSLVVQGPAEDSYNEQFF
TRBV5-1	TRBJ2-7	CPPSGQGNWEQYF
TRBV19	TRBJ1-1	CASSVWDRGNTEAFF
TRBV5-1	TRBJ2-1	CASSLAGGLAAYNEQFF
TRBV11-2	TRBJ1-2	CASSLDLGGRDGYTF
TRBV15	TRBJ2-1	CATSPREGHNEQFF
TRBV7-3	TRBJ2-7	CASSLSGQGSYEQYF
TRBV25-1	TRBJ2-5	CASSEHGAKETQYF
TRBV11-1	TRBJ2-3	CASSLMSSGATDTQYF
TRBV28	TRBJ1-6	CASSPMLGGHSPLHF
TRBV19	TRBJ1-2	CASSKQQVPGVYGYTF
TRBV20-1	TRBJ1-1	CSASDRHEAFF
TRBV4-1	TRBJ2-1	CASSQASTGGSYNEQFF
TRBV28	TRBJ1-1	CASSGGQSNTEAFF
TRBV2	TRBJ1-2	CASIDGGGGYTF
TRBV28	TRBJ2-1	CASRVDLATYNEQFF
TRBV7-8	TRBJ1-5	CASSSQGREMPQHF
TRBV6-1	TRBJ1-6	CASSVGGAGNSPLHF
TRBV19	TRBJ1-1	CASRDRVQDREAFF
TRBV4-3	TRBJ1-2	CASSQIGTGNYGYTF
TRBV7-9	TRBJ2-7	CASSTTSGTSYEQYF
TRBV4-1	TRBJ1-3	CASSLASSGNTIYF
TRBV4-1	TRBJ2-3	CASSQLAGPSTDTQYF
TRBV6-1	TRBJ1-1	CASSLEENTEAFF
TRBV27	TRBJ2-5	CASSQQTGSETQYF
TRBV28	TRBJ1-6	CASIPGSSYNSPLHF
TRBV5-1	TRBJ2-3	CASSLRSGGADTQYF
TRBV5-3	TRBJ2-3	CARSCGKRTSGGTQDTQYF
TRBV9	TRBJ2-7	CASSVGSSGGIYEQYF
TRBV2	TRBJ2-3	CASFGTSRYTDTQYF
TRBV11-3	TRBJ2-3	CASSLVASRTQYF
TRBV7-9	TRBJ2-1	CAGLPSGGPTSYNEQFF
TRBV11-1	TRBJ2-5	CASSWRGMGETQYF
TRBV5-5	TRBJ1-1	CASSPSWGRGAFF
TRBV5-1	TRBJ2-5	CASSFSRDQETQYF
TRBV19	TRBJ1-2	CASSPTGDYGYTF